This is a list of T cell receptor beta chains from one sample in a study of PD-1 blockade in classical Hodgkin lymphoma. Data came from immunoSEQ multiplex PCR; TCRdb stores just in-frame clones and leaves some out. This table has about 97,000 clones, approximately 80% appearing once. The specimen was peripheral blood mononuclear cells (PBMCs), collected at baseline. These receptors were collected from a human donor with classical Hodgkin lymphoma. Both conserved end residues are part of each CDR3. The D gene is left open where the match is weak. The size of a clone is reported for some rows only, either as once, few or many, or as a class for expanded clones.

J: TRBJ2-5; size: few; D: -; V: TRBV6-9; DNA: TGTGCCAGCAGTTGGGATAAAGAGACCCAGTACTTC; CDR3: CASSWDKETQYF
J: TRBJ2-1; size: -; D: TRBD1; V: TRBV19; DNA: TGTGCCAGCAGAACGAGGGGGCTAGCTGGCAATGAGCAGTTCTTC; CDR3: CASRTRGLAGNEQFF
J: TRBJ1-4; size: -; D: -; V: TRBV7-2; DNA: TGTGCCAGCAGCTCCAGACATGGGCAGGAGAGTGAAAAACTGTTTTTT; CDR3: CASSSRHGQESEKLFF
J: TRBJ1-5; size: -; D: -; V: TRBV28; DNA: TGTGCCAGCAGCCGCCCAGGCAATCAGCCCCAGCATTTT; CDR3: CASSRPGNQPQHF
J: TRBJ2-7; size: -; D: -; V: TRBV21-1; DNA: TGTGCCAGCAGCAAAGTCCCAGGCGCCTACGAGCAGTACTTC; CDR3: CASSKVPGAYEQYF
J: TRBJ2-3; size: once; D: -; V: TRBV5-1; DNA: TGCGCCAGCAGGGTAGCGGCAAGCACAGATACGCAGTATTTT; CDR3: CASRVAASTDTQYF
J: TRBJ2-3; size: -; D: -; V: TRBV5-6; DNA: TGTGCCAGCAGCTTGCTACCGACTCGGGGGGATACGCAGTATTTT; CDR3: CASSLLPTRGDTQYF
J: TRBJ2-3; size: few; D: TRBD1; V: TRBV10-3; DNA: TGTGCCATCAGACCCACCGGGACAGGGTTTGGAGATACGCAGTATTTT; CDR3: CAIRPTGTGFGDTQYF
J: TRBJ1-5; size: -; D: -; V: TRBV19; DNA: TGTGCCAGTAGTATAGGAGGGACACTTCATCAGCCCCAGCATTTT; CDR3: CASSIGGTLHQPQHF
J: TRBJ2-5; size: once; D: -; V: TRBV29-1; DNA: TGCAGCGTTGGGGAGCCGTACCAAGAGACCCAGTACTTC; CDR3: CSVGEPYQETQYF
J: TRBJ2-3; size: -; D: -; V: TRBV19; DNA: TGTGCCAGTAGTATGAGTTCCGGGAGCAGCACAGATACGCAGTATTTT; CDR3: CASSMSSGSSTDTQYF
J: TRBJ2-5; size: -; D: -; V: TRBV6-5; DNA: TGTGCCAGCAGTTACGACTACCAAGAGACCCAGTACTTC; CDR3: CASSYDYQETQYF
J: TRBJ1-1; size: -; D: -; V: TRBV11-2; DNA: TGTGCCAGCACCCCCGGCTTATTGAACACTGAAGCTTTCTTT; CDR3: CASTPGLLNTEAFF
J: TRBJ2-7; size: -; D: -; V: TRBV10-3; DNA: TGTGCCATCAGTGACTTGGGACCCTACGAGCAGTACTTC; CDR3: CAISDLGPYEQYF